This entry features one T cell receptor beta chain sequence. Antigen specificity is unknown. The CDR3 has 14 amino acids. Germline CDR1 and CDR2: MDHEN and SYDVKM. A sample-barcoded 5' primer and a J-beta primer mix were used in a second PCR of about 6 to 11 cycles. TCRdb fed the 5' RACE reads into MiXCR, producing one record per CDR3 protein. Among around 1.5 million distinct CDR3 sequences listed, approximately 60% were seen once. The data were taken from a study of blood T cells in healthy people across ages. Whole-study findings and limits: The percentage of naive T cells correlated strongly with TCR beta diversity.

The chain carries TRBV28 and TRBJ2-1, with D unclear. The end of the DNA is better explained by TRBJ2-7, so the J call may be wrong. Sequenced: blood. The receptor comes from a man between 18 and 29 years old in good health. This chain's CDR3 is CASITDSSYNEQYF. DNA of the CDR3: TGTGCCAGCATAACAGATAGCTCCTACAATGAGCAGTACTTC.